This T cell receptor beta chain was found in a study of shared clonotypes between healthy human individuals. Whole-study results and caveats: Naive subsets, compared against memory subsets, generally had larger estimated richness values.

Clones were read by immunoSEQ multiplex PCR, and TCRdb kept only the in-frame ones, dropping some. The sample shows a few million clones, around 92% of them seen only once. Comment on this clone: Its antigen remains unidentified.

With 2 bases clipped from V and 9 bases from J, the junction kept 8 bases outside the gene matches. CDR3 length: 15 residues. Germline values: CDR1 MNHNS, CDR2 SASEGT. The material sequenced was naive CD4+ T cells from PBMCs. Sample subset: CD45RA+ positively selected. The receptor's source is a man younger than 30 in good health. Some clones in this sample may be carry-over from other donors' samples. The V call is TRBV6-1, the J call TRBJ2-3; 10 nucleotides align to TRBD2. In nucleotides, the CDR3 is TGTGCCAGCAGTGAACGGGGTCTAGCGGGAGCGACGCAGTATTTT. It is translated as CASSERGLAGATQYF.